This TCR beta chain was obtained from a study of cytotoxic CD8 clonotypes in ibrutinib-treated CLL. For the study at large: Responses: some 24 partial, 2 complete; after median 68 months, 14 stayed remitted, approximately twelve progressed. Investigators collected response samples after a median roughly 13 months of treatment, range 6 to 36.

Clones were sequenced by immunoSEQ multiplex PCR, and TCRdb holds only the in-frame ones, with some missing. The data show some 150,000 clones, more than 75% seen once. PBMCs were cryopreserved, and roughly 2 micrograms of genomic DNA from them went into TCR beta libraries. A remark on this clone: What it recognizes is unknown.

The study, taken as a whole, reports: Treatment left the uncommon public clonotypes either contracted or stable in frequency.

CDR3 length: 14 amino acids. Between the trimmed V and J ends, which lost 6 bases and 1 base, there was a span of 16 bases. CDR1 and CDR2 (germline): GTSNPN, SVGIG (reference sequence). The V gene is TRBV30, the J gene TRBJ2-7, with D perhaps matching TRBD2 (6 bases). Sequencing was performed on PBMCs, taken after 36 months of ibrutinib treatment. The TCR comes from a human donor with chronic lymphocytic leukemia. The CDR3 bases are TGTGCCTGCCGGCGTCGCGGGGTATCCTACGAGCAGTACTTC. As protein: CACRRRGVSYEQYF.